Sequencing of this TCR beta chain was carried out in a study of radiation and T cells in renal cell carcinoma. Produced via immunoSEQ multiplex PCR; TCRdb's table is partial and in-frame only. The table shows some 120,000 clones, with roughly 80% occurring only once. Documented time point: baseline pretreatment blood. Treatment defined: 15 Gy SBRT to primary tumor, nephrectomy 4 weeks later. The germline gives CDR1 LNHNV, CDR2 YYDKDF (reference sequence). CDR3 size: 13 residues. With 0 bases removed from V and 7 bases from J, the gap between germline ends came to 9 bases. This clone was counted only a few times.

The sample was blood, taken from a patient whose treatment included radiotherapy and nephrectomy. J is TRBJ1-1 and V is TRBV15, with D uncertain. The TCR comes from a woman in her fifties or sixties with renal cell carcinoma. The CDR3, as DNA: TGTGCCACCAGCAGAGACAGGCGCCTTGAAGCTTTCTTT. Amino acid sequence: CATSRDRRLEAFF.